Sequencing of this TCR beta chain was carried out in a study of Graves' ophthalmopathy and Graves' hyperthyroidism. The wider study: Before any treatment was given, at initial diagnosis, peripheral blood was collected.

Study-wide results and limits: Ophthalmopathy progression was predicted with approximately 64% sensitivity and roughly 79% specificity. Using a 13-signature model, the authors split ophthalmopathy from stable hyperthyroidism, with roughly 90% sensitivity and around 76% specificity.

Investigators amplified TCR beta CDR3 regions from RNA transcripts. First-round RT-PCR relied on HTBI primers, and a second-round multiplex PCR came next. MiXCR, run by TCRdb on the multiplex PCR reads, gives a single entry per CDR3 protein. The table has about 210,000 distinct CDR3 sequences, under 30% seen once. Trimming took off 1 base at V and 1 base at J, with 19 bases between the two ends. There are 18 residues in the CDR3. On this clonotype: Antigen unknown.

The PBMC fraction was derived from about 9.2 ml of fresh peripheral blood. This TCR was sampled from a man aged 50-60 years with Graves' ophthalmopathy. This chain joins TRBV12-3 or TRBV12-4 and TRBJ1-2; D is perhaps TRBD1 (5 bases). The sample was peripheral blood. CDR3 bases: TGTGCCAGCAGTTTAGAGGTTTGGGGGAACAGAGATAACTATGGCTACACCTTC. This sequence encodes CASSLEVWGNRDNYGYTF.